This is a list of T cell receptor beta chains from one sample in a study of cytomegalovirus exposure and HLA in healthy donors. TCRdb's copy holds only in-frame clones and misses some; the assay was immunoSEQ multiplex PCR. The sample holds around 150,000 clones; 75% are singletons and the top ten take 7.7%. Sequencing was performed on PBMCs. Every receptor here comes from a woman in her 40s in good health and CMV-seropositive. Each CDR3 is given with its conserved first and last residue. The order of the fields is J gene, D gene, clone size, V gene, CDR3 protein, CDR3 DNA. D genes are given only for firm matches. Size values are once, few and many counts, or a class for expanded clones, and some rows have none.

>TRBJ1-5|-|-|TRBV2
CASSDWQGSRRNQPQHF
TGTGCCAGCAGTGATTGGCAGGGTAGTCGTAGGAATCAGCCCCAGCATTTT
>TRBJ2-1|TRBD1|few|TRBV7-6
CASSLATGGDQFF
TGTGCCAGCAGCTTAGCCACAGGGGGTGACCAGTTCTTC
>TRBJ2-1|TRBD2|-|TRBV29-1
CSVGTSGGVNYEQFF
TGCAGCGTTGGGACTAGCGGGGGGGTTAACTATGAGCAGTTCTTC
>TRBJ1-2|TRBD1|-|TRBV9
CASSDRGQRNYGYTF
TGTGCCAGCAGCGACAGGGGACAGAGGAACTATGGCTACACCTTC
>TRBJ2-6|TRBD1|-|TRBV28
CASSLGGQGSSGANVLTF
TGTGCCAGCAGTTTGGGTGGACAGGGAAGCTCTGGGGCCAACGTCCTGACTTTC
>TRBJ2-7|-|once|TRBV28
CASSSRTGPRAEQYF
TGTGCCAGCAGTTCAAGAACAGGGCCGAGGGCCGAGCAGTACTTC
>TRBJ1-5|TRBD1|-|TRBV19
CASRDSGTGGSNQPQHF
TGTGCCAGTAGGGATTCCGGGACAGGAGGATCCAATCAGCCCCAGCATTTT
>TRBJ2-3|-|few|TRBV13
CASSPRGARVADTQYF
TGTGCCAGCAGTCCCCGGGGGGCGCGAGTGGCAGATACGCAGTATTTT
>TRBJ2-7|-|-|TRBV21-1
CASSKAEGLAGDYEQYF
TGTGCCAGCAGCAAAGCGGAAGGACTAGCGGGAGACTACGAGCAGTACTTC
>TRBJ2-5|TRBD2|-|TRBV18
CASSAGLAGLETQYF
TGTGCCAGCTCAGCCGGACTAGCGGGATTGGAGACCCAGTACTTC
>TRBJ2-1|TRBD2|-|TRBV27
CASSLGFSAGGEGNEQFF
TGTGCCAGCAGTTTAGGGTTTTCCGCGGGAGGGGAAGGCAATGAGCAGTTCTTC
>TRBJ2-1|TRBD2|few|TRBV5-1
CASSFASGSNEQFF
TGCGCCAGCAGCTTCGCCAGCGGGAGCAATGAGCAGTTCTTC
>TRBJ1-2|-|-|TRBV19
CASKAGQSYGYTF
TGTGCCAGTAAGGCGGGGCAGTCCTATGGCTACACCTTC
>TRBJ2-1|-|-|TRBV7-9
CASNPKGPSSYNEQFF
TGTGCCAGCAACCCCAAGGGGCCCAGCTCCTACAATGAGCAGTTCTTC
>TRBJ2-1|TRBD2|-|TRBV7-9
CSSSQPLAGGPHEQFF
TGTTCCAGCAGCCAACCCCTAGCGGGAGGGCCTCATGAGCAGTTCTTC
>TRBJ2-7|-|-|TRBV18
CASSPPPQAGHSSNEQYF
TGTGCCAGCTCACCCCCACCCCAAGCAGGGCATAGTAGTAACGAGCAGTACTTC
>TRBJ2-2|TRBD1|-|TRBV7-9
CASSWQGAGTGELFF
TGTGCCAGCAGCTGGCAGGGGGCAGGGACCGGGGAGCTGTTTTTT
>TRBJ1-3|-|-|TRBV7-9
CSSSPWGRSLSSGNTIYF
TGTTCCAGCAGCCCCTGGGGCAGGTCCTTAAGCTCTGGAAACACCATATATTTT
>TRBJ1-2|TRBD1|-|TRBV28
CASSSPGQDVTYGYTF
TGTGCCAGCAGCTCCCCCGGACAGGATGTTACCTATGGCTACACCTTC
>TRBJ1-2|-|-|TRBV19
CASSPQGDVGYGYTF
TGTGCCAGTAGTCCACAGGGTGACGTGGGCTATGGCTACACCTTC
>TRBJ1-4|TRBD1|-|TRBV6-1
CASLWTGEVEKLFF
TGTGCCAGCCTCTGGACAGGGGAGGTGGAAAAACTGTTTTTT
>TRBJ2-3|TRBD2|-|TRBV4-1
CASSQRTSGTDTQYF
TGCGCCAGCAGCCAGCGGACTAGCGGCACAGATACGCAGTATTTT
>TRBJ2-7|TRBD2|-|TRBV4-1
CASSQRLAGGDEQYF
TGCGCCAGCAGCCAAAGACTAGCGGGAGGCGACGAGCAGTACTTC
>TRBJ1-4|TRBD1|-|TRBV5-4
CASSPTGRTNEKLFF
TGTGCCAGCAGTCCGACAGGGAGAACTAATGAAAAACTGTTTTTT
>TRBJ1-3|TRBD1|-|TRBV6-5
CASSSDRGAENTIYF
TGTGCCAGCAGTTCGGACAGGGGGGCTGAAAACACCATATATTTT
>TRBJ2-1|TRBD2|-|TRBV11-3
CASSLGTSGHNEQFF
TGTGCCAGCAGCTTAGGGACTAGCGGTCACAATGAGCAGTTCTTC
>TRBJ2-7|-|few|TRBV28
CASGGTSYEQYF
TGTGCCAGCGGAGGTACCTCCTACGAGCAGTACTTC
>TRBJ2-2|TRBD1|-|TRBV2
CASSELGDSYTGELFF
TGTGCCAGCAGTGAATTGGGGGACAGTTACACCGGGGAGCTGTTTTTT
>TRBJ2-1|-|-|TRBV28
CASSRQVPYNEQFF
TGTGCCAGCAGTCGACAGGTTCCTTACAATGAGCAGTTCTTC
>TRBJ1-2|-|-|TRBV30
CAWSPGWANGYTF
TGTGCCTGGAGCCCTGGTTGGGCGAATGGCTACACCTTC
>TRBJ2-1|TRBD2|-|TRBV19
CASSRLAGWGNEQFF
TGTGCCAGTAGTAGATTAGCGGGATGGGGCAATGAGCAGTTCTTC
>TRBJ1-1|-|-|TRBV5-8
CASSGWGVGTEAFF
TGTGCCAGCAGCGGGTGGGGGGTCGGCACTGAAGCTTTCTTT
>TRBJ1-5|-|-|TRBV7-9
CASSLQSNQPQHF
TGTGCCAGCAGCTTACAGAGCAATCAGCCCCAGCATTTT
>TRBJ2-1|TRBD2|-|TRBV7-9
CASSLSGRGLNEQFF
TGTGCCAGCAGCCTAAGCGGGAGAGGGCTCAATGAGCAGTTCTTC
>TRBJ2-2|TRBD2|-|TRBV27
CASSQGLAVTGELFF
TGTGCCAGCAGTCAGGGACTAGCAGTCACCGGGGAGCTGTTTTTT
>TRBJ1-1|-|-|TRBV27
CASSTQLTGRNTEAFF
TGTGCCAGCAGTACCCAACTGACAGGAAGGAACACTGAAGCTTTCTTT
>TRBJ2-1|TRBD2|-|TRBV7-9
CASSLAWGLAENEQFF
TGTGCCAGCAGCTTAGCGTGGGGACTAGCAGAGAATGAGCAGTTCTTC
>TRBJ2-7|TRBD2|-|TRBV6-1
CASSEARTSLYEQYF
TGTGCCAGCAGTGAAGCCCGGACTAGCTTGTACGAGCAGTACTTC
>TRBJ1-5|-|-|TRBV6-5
CASSYSNRGNQPQHF
TGTGCCAGCAGTTACTCGAACAGGGGCAATCAGCCCCAGCATTTT
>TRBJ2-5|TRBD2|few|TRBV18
CASSPQWGGETQYF
TGTGCCAGCTCACCACAATGGGGGGGAGAGACCCAGTACTTC
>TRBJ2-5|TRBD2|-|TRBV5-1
CASSLVGGRGQETQYF
TGCGCCAGCAGCTTGGTGGGGGGGAGAGGACAAGAGACCCAGTACTTC
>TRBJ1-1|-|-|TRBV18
CASSPREVGTEAFF
TGTGCCAGCTCACCACGGGAGGTTGGGACTGAAGCTTTCTTT
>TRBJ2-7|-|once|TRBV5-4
CASSSQAGDGQYF
TGTGCCAGCAGCTCCCAAGCAGGGGATGGGCAGTACTTC
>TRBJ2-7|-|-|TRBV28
CASTPGQRGYEQYF
TGTGCCAGCACTCCGGGACAACGGGGCTACGAGCAGTACTTC
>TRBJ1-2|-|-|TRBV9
CASSVQGTNYGYTF
TGTGCCAGCAGCGTACAGGGGACGAACTATGGCTACACCTTC
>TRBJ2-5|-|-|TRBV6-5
CASSYRETQYF
TGTGCCAGCAGTTACCGGGAGACCCAGTACTTC
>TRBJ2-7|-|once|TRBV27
CASSPPGGEQYF
TGTGCCAGCAGTCCCCCTGGAGGCGAGCAGTACTTC
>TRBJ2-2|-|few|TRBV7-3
CASSLNGGTDTGELFF
TGTGCCAGCAGCTTAAACGGCGGGACCGACACCGGGGAGCTGTTTTTT
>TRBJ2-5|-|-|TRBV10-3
CAISDGLVETQYF
TGTGCCATCAGTGACGGACTGGTGGAGACCCAGTACTTC
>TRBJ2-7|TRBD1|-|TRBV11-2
CASSSMTGGYEQYF
TGTGCCAGCAGCTCGATGACAGGGGGTTACGAGCAGTACTTC
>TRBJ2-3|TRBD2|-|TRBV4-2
CASSQDPSGQQEDTQYF
TGTGCCAGCAGCCAAGACCCTAGCGGGCAACAGGAAGATACGCAGTATTTT
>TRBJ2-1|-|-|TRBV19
CASAPGSGGSRFNEQFF
TGTGCCAGCGCCCCGGGCTCCGGAGGGAGTCGTTTCAATGAGCAGTTCTTC
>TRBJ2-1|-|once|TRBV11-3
CASSLFMGHNEQFF
TGTGCCAGCAGCTTATTCATGGGGCACAATGAGCAGTTCTTC
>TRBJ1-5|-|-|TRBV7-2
CASSFQGSNQPQHF
TGTGCCAGCAGCTTCCAGGGAAGCAATCAGCCCCAGCATTTT
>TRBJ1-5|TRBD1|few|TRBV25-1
CASKGTGNQPQHF
TGTGCCAGCAAGGGGACAGGGAATCAGCCCCAGCATTTT
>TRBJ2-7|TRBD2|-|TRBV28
CASSLAGGLYEQYF
TGTGCCAGCAGTTTGGCGGGGGGACTCTACGAGCAGTACTTC
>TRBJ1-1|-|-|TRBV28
CASEGQANTEAFF
TGTGCCAGCGAGGGACAAGCGAACACTGAAGCTTTCTTT
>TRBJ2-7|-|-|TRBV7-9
CASIGQGSGRAYEQYF
TGTGCCAGCATCGGACAGGGGAGCGGGAGAGCCTACGAGCAGTACTTC
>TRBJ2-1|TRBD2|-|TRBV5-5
CASSFGSGGFSYNEQFF
TGTGCCAGCAGCTTTGGGAGCGGGGGTTTTTCTTACAATGAGCAGTTCTTC